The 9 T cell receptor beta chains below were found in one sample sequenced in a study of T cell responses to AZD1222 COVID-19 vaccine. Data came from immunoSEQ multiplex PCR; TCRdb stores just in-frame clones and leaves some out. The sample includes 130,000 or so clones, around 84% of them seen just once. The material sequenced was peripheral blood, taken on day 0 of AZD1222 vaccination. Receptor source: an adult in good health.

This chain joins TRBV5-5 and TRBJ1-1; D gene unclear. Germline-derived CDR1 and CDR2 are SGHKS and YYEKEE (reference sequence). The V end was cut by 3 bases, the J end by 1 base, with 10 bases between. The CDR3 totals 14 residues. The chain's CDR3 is CASSYRDPNTEAFF. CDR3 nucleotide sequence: TGTGCCAGCAGCTACAGAGACCCGAACACTGAAGCTTTCTTT.

The CDR3, as DNA: TGTGCCAGCCGACGGGACAGCGAGTTGAGGTCACCCCTCCACTTT. Translated, it gives CASRRDSELRSPLHF. The V call is TRBV19, the J call TRBJ1-6, with 7 positions matching TRBD1. The CDR3 runs to 15 residues. The junction had 15 bases not matched to a gene; V was cut back by 9 bases and J by 10 bases. The germline V gene encodes CDR1 LNHDA and CDR2 SQIVND (reference sequence).

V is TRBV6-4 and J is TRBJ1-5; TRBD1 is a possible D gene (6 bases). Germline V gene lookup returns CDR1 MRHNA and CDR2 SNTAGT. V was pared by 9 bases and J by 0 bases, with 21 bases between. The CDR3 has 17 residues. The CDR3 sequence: CARNSEQGWYSNQPQHF. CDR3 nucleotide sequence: TGTGCCAGAAACTCGGAACAGGGCTGGTATAGCAATCAGCCCCAGCATTTT.

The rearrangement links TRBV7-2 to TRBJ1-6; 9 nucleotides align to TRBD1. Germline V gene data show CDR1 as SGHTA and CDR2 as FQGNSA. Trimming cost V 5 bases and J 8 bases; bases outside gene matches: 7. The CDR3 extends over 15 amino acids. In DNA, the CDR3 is TGTGCCAGCAGCGCGCTGGACAGGGGTGATTCACCCCTCCACTTT. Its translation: CASSALDRGDSPLHF.

The CDR3 region has the DNA TGTGCCAGCAGCTATGTAGCGGCGAACACCGGGGAGCTGTTTTTT. It specifies CASSYVAANTGELFF. V gene TRBV7-2 combines with J gene TRBJ2-2; perhaps TRBD2 as D (6 bases). Germline V gene lookup returns CDR1 SGHTA and CDR2 FQGNSA. There are 15 residues in the CDR3. Trimming pared 4 bases from V and 0 bases from J, leaving 9 bases between.

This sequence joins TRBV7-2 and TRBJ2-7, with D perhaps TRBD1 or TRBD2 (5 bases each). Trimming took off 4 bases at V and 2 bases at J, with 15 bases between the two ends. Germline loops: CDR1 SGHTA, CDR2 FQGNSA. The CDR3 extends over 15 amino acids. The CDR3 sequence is CASSSQGGLTYEQYF. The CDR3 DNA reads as TGTGCCAGCAGCTCCCAGGGCGGACTGACCTACGAGCAGTACTTC.

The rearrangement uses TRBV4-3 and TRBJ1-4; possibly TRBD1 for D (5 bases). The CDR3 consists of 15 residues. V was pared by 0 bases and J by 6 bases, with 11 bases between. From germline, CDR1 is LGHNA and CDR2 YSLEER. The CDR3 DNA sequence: TGCGCCAGCAGCCAAGATAGGGCAGGGTATGAAAAACTGTTTTTT. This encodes CASSQDRAGYEKLFF.

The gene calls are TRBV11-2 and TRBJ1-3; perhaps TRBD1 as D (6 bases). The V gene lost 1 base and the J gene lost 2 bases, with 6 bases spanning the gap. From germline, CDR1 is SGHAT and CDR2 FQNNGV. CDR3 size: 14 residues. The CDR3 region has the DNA TGTGCCAGCAGCTTAGGGACAGCTGGAAACACCATATATTTT. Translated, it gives CASSLGTAGNTIYF.

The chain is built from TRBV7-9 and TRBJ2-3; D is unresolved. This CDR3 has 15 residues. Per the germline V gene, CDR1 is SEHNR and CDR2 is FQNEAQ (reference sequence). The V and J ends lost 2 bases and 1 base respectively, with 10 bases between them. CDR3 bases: TGTGCCAGCAGCTTAATAGGGTTTGGCACAGATACGCAGTATTTT. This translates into CASSLIGFGTDTQYF.